This is a list of T cell receptor beta chains from one sample in a study of cytomegalovirus exposure and HLA in healthy donors. Here immunoSEQ multiplex PCR was the method, and the copy in TCRdb shows in-frame clones only, minus some. The table lists 55,000 to 65,000 clones, about 80% of them singletons. Material: PBMCs. The receptors come from a woman aged 40-49 years in good health and CMV-seropositive. Each CDR3 is given with its conserved first and last residue. D genes are given only for firm matches. Not every row has a clone size; where given, it reads once, few, many or a size class.

D	V	J	size	DNA	CDR3
TRBD1	TRBV2	TRBJ1-2	NA	TGTGCCAGCCTTTTTACAGGGGGTGGCTACACCTTC	CASLFTGGGYTF
NA	TRBV7-2	TRBJ1-2	NA	TGTGCCAGCAGGACCAACAGGGCTAACTATGGCTACACCTTC	CASRTNRANYGYTF
TRBD2	TRBV5-4	TRBJ2-1	NA	TGTGCCAGCAGCCATCGACTAGCGGGGGGTTGGGCGGAGCAGTTCTTC	CASSHRLAGGWAEQFF
TRBD1	TRBV5-8	TRBJ1-6	NA	TGTGCCAGCAGCCCCAGGACAGGGGGGAATTCACCCCTCCACTTT	CASSPRTGGNSPLHF
NA	TRBV7-9	TRBJ2-7	NA	TGTTCCAGCAGCTTCCAACGGGGCGAGCAGTACTTC	CSSSFQRGEQYF
NA	TRBV28	TRBJ2-4	NA	TGTGCCAGCAAATCGGGCATCGGGACAACCAAAAACATTCAGTACTTC	CASKSGIGTTKNIQYF
TRBD1	TRBV30	TRBJ1-5	NA	TGTGCCTGGAGCTTGACAGGGCCCCAGCCCCAGCATTTT	CAWSLTGPQPQHF
NA	TRBV30	TRBJ1-5	NA	TGTGCCTGGAGCGGACAAAATCAGCCCCAGCATTTT	CAWSGQNQPQHF
NA	TRBV6-5	TRBJ2-5	NA	TGTGCCACTGGGATAGGAGGGGATCAAGAGACCCAGTACTTC	CATGIGGDQETQYF
NA	TRBV9	TRBJ2-1	NA	TGTGCCAGCAGCCCTGTGGGTAGCGGCAATGAGCAGTTCTTC	CASSPVGSGNEQFF
NA	TRBV7-2	TRBJ1-4	few	TGTGCCAGCAGCGGAGGGATATTGGGGGTCGTTAATGAAAAACTGTTTTTT	CASSGGILGVVNEKLFF
NA	TRBV5-1	TRBJ2-1	NA	TGCGCCAGCAGCGGACAGCGAGAGCAGTTCTTC	CASSGQREQFF
TRBD2	TRBV6-6	TRBJ2-5	NA	TGTGCCGGGGGGGTTGAGACCCAGTACTTC	CAGGVETQYF
TRBD1	TRBV6-1	TRBJ2-3	NA	TGTGCCAGCAGTGCTTACAGGGGAGACACAGATACGCAGTATTTT	CASSAYRGDTDTQYF
TRBD1	TRBV6-1	TRBJ2-7	NA	TGTGCCAGCAGTGAAGAGGGGACAGGTGGCTACGAGCAGTACTTC	CASSEEGTGGYEQYF
NA	TRBV6-5	TRBJ1-2	NA	TGTGCCAGCAGAACAGGCGCCTATGGCTACACCTTC	CASRTGAYGYTF
TRBD1	TRBV7-9	TRBJ1-5	NA	TGTGCCAGCAGCTGGGACAGGGGAGATCAGCCCCAGCATTTT	CASSWDRGDQPQHF
NA	TRBV2	TRBJ2-1	NA	TGTGCCAGCAGTGCAGGATTACACAATGAGCAGTTCTTC	CASSAGLHNEQFF
NA	TRBV5-6	TRBJ1-5	NA	TGTGCCAGCACCCGGTATGACAGCCTCAATCAGCCCCAGCATTTT	CASTRYDSLNQPQHF
NA	TRBV4-1	TRBJ2-7	NA	TGCGCCAGCAGCCAAGCGGCGGCAGGGGCAGTCTACGAGCAGTACTTC	CASSQAAAGAVYEQYF
TRBD1	TRBV6-1	TRBJ1-1	NA	TGTGCCAGCAGTGTTTTCCGGACAGGGGGCACTGAAGCTTTCTTT	CASSVFRTGGTEAFF
TRBD1	TRBV5-4	TRBJ2-3	NA	TGTGCCAGCAGCTTCACAGGGGTTGGCGCAGATACGCAGTATTTT	CASSFTGVGADTQYF
TRBD1	TRBV19	TRBJ1-1	NA	TGTGCCAGTAAGCCCTTTGGGACAGGGTCCACTGAAGCTTTCTTT	CASKPFGTGSTEAFF
NA	TRBV7-9	TRBJ1-4	NA	TGTGCCAGCAGCTTAGGCCTGATCGGGGGGCTGTTTTTT	CASSLGLIGGLFF
TRBD2	TRBV7-2	TRBJ2-7	NA	TGTGCCAGCAGCATGGGGGGGACTAGGGCCTACGAGCAGTACTTC	CASSMGGTRAYEQYF
NA	TRBV28	TRBJ1-2	NA	TGTGCCAGCAGGACCTCGGCCAGCGGGGATATAGGCTACACCTTC	CASRTSASGDIGYTF
TRBD1	TRBV20-1	TRBJ1-3	NA	TGCAGTGCAAGCAGGGGGAACACCATATATTTT	CSASRGNTIYF
NA	TRBV5-5	TRBJ2-3	NA	TGTGCCAGCAGCTTGAGCCTAGGCGGCACAGATACGCAGTATTTT	CASSLSLGGTDTQYF
NA	TRBV4-1	TRBJ2-7	NA	TGCGCCAGCAGCCCCCCTGGTGCAGGGTCCTCCTACGAGCAGTACTTC	CASSPPGAGSSYEQYF
TRBD2	TRBV5-1	TRBJ2-1	NA	TGCGCCAGCAGCTCTAGCGGGGGCTACAATGAGCAGTTCTTC	CASSSSGGYNEQFF
NA	TRBV7-9	TRBJ1-2	NA	TGTGCCAGCAGCCCTCGGGAAGGTCTGGTGGGCTACACCTTC	CASSPREGLVGYTF
NA	TRBV10-3	TRBJ2-7	NA	TGTGCCATCAGTGAGTCTACATCACCGTGGTACGAGCAGTACTTC	CAISESTSPWYEQYF
NA	TRBV6-5	TRBJ1-1	NA	TGTGCCAGCAGGAGAATACGGGGGAACACTGAAGCTTTCTTT	CASRRIRGNTEAFF
NA	TRBV7-2	TRBJ1-5	NA	TGTGCCAGCAGCTTGTTGGAGGGGTGGAGGCCCCAGCATTTT	CASSLLEGWRPQHF
TRBD1	TRBV18	TRBJ1-1	NA	TGTGCCAGCTCAGGACAGGGAAACACTGAAGCTTTCTTT	CASSGQGNTEAFF
TRBD1	TRBV2	TRBJ1-2	NA	TGTGCCAGCAACGTCGGACAGGGGTTGGGTGGCTACACCTTC	CASNVGQGLGGYTF
TRBD1	TRBV19	TRBJ1-2	NA	TGTGCCAGTAGTCTTACAGGGGGCTATGGCTACACCTTC	CASSLTGGYGYTF
NA	TRBV7-8	TRBJ2-7	NA	TGTGCCAGCAGCTACCCGGGACCGGGGGTCGAGCAGTACTTC	CASSYPGPGVEQYF
TRBD2	TRBV5-1	TRBJ2-3	NA	TGCGCCAGCAGCCCGGGAACAAAAACTAGCGGGGGGAACCCAGATACGCAGTATTTT	CASSPGTKTSGGNPDTQYF
NA	TRBV7-2	TRBJ1-3	NA	TGTGCCAGCAGCGGTTGGACAGAGCAGTTAAGAAACACCATATATTTT	CASSGWTEQLRNTIYF
TRBD2	TRBV9	TRBJ2-3	NA	TGTGCCAGCAGCCCGCAGCGGGGGGGCCGATCGAATACGCAGTATTTT	CASSPQRGGRSNTQYF
NA	TRBV2	TRBJ1-2	few	TGTGCCAGCAGTGAAGCGGGCCAGGGGACCTATGGCTACACCTTC	CASSEAGQGTYGYTF
NA	TRBV10-3	TRBJ1-3	NA	TGTGCCATCAGTCCAAACTCTGGAAACACCATATATTTT	CAISPNSGNTIYF
NA	TRBV30	TRBJ2-7	few	TGTGCCTGGAGTACTCGAGGGTACGAGCAGTACTTC	CAWSTRGYEQYF
NA	TRBV10-1	TRBJ2-1	few	TGCGCCAGCAGTGAGAAAACCGGGACAGAGCAGTTCTTC	CASSEKTGTEQFF
NA	TRBV30	TRBJ2-7	once	TGTGCCTGGTGCCGTTCGGGGTTCGACGAGCAGTACTTC	CAWCRSGFDEQYF
NA	TRBV4-1	TRBJ2-7	NA	TGCGCCAGCCCCGGTTACGAGCAGTACTTC	CASPGYEQYF
TRBD1	TRBV30	TRBJ1-6	NA	TGTGCCTGGAGACAACGCCGGGACAGGGTTAAAATTGTTGATAATTCACCCCTCCACTTT	CAWRQRRDRVKIVDNSPLHF
NA	TRBV14	TRBJ2-5	NA	TGTGCCAGCAGCCGACAGGCTGGCGGGACCCAGTACTTC	CASSRQAGGTQYF
NA	TRBV9	TRBJ2-3	NA	TGTGCCAGCAGCGTAGCCGGGCTAGCAGGCGCAGATACGCAGTATTTT	CASSVAGLAGADTQYF
NA	TRBV12-5	TRBJ2-7	NA	TGTGCTAGTGGTTTGGGAATCGGGGAGCAGTACTTC	CASGLGIGEQYF
TRBD1	TRBV7-3	TRBJ2-7	NA	TGTGCCAGCAGCTCCCGGGACAGCTACGAGCAGTACTTC	CASSSRDSYEQYF
NA	TRBV7-9	TRBJ1-6	NA	TGTGCCAGCGGAGACGGCGAAATTAATTCACCCCTCCACTTT	CASGDGEINSPLHF
TRBD2	TRBV10-3	TRBJ2-3	NA	TGTGCCATCAGTGAGACTAGCGGGGGTCTCGCAGATACGCAGTATTTT	CAISETSGGLADTQYF
NA	TRBV30	TRBJ1-1	few	TGTGCCTGGAGTGTACGGGGGTTCCGGGCTTTCTTT	CAWSVRGFRAFF
TRBD2	TRBV7-6	TRBJ2-5	NA	TGTGCCAGCAGCCTACCTCCCGCGGGGGGGCAAGAGACCCAGTACTTC	CASSLPPAGGQETQYF
TRBD1	TRBV6-5	TRBJ1-2	NA	TGTGCCAGCAGCAAAAACCGGGACAGCCCCTATGGCTACACCTTC	CASSKNRDSPYGYTF